This passage covers 15 T cell receptor beta chains from one sample sequenced in a study of control samples from healthy donors and cancer patients. Generated by immunoSEQ multiplex PCR, the TCRdb table keeps only in-frame clones and is missing some. The profile covers fewer than 85,000 clones, with about 89% appearing a single time and 6.5% to 7.5% taken by the ten largest. The sample was blood. Every receptor here comes from a man aged 45-60 years in good health.

The chain recombines TRBV30 with TRBJ1-1; D gene unclear. This CDR3 is built from 11 residues. Germline CDR1 and CDR2: GTSNPN and SVGIG (reference sequence). Trimming stripped 5 bases from V and 11 bases from J, with 15 bases between. The CDR3 sequence: CAWDWEGGAFF. For the CDR3, the DNA is TGTGCCTGGGATTGGGAGGGAGGGGCTTTCTTT.

This chain uses TRBV5-1 with TRBJ1-1; D ambiguous. The CDR3 runs 15 residues. In germline, CDR1 is SGHRS, CDR2 YFSETQ. The V gene lost 0 bases and the J gene lost 4 bases, with 13 bases spanning the gap. The CDR3 sequence: CASSLDRVVGTEAFF. The CDR3, as DNA: TGCGCCAGCAGCTTGGATAGGGTAGTCGGCACTGAAGCTTTCTTT. Drawing the rest from reference TRBV5-1 and TRBJ1-1, the complete variable domain is KAGVTQTPRYLIKTRGQQVTLSCSPISGHRSVSWYQQTPGQGLQFLFEYFSETQRNKGNFPGRFSGRQFSNSRSEMNVSTLELGDSALYLCASSLDRVVGTEAFFGQGTRLTVV.

J is TRBJ1-2 and V is TRBV6-4; TRBD1 matches at 10 bases. The V segment lost 6 bases and the J segment 3 bases; nucleotides outside the gene matches: 7. This CDR3 is 15 amino acids long. Looked up from germline, CDR1 is MRHNA and CDR2 is SNTAGT. CDR3 in amino acids: CASSPRTGGDYGYTF. The CDR3 DNA is TGTGCCAGCAGCCCTAGGACAGGGGGGGACTATGGCTACACCTTC.

The chain couples TRBV19 to TRBJ1-2; D remains unclear. The CDR3 sequence is 11 residues long. CDR1 and CDR2 from the germline V gene are LNHDA and SQIVND (reference sequence). Trimming took 3 bases from V and 7 from J, leaving 6 bases between them. The CDR3 DNA is TGTGCCAGTAGTATTGACGGTGGCTACACCTTC. Amino acids: CASSIDGGYTF.

V usage is TRBV10-3 and J usage is TRBJ1-2; D not resolved. Germline CDR1 reads ENHRY; CDR2 reads SYGVKD. This CDR3 region has 17 residues. Trimming took off 7 bases at V and 4 bases at J, with 25 bases between the two ends. DNA for the CDR3: TGTGCCATCACTCGGTCCGGGCCCCAAAGTTCCGGCTATGGCTACACCTTC. Translation: CAITRSGPQSSGYGYTF.

The chain is built from TRBV9 and TRBJ1-2; TRBD1 matches 9 bases. The trim removed 1 base at V and 3 bases at J, leaving 7 bases unmatched. Per the germline V gene, CDR1 is SGDLS and CDR2 is YYNGEE. The CDR3 length is 16 residues. The CDR3 nucleotides are TGTGCCAGCAGCGTAAACCCCAGGGACAGGGACTATGGCTACACCTTC. Translated, it gives CASSVNPRDRDYGYTF.

A single count supports this clone. The chain uses TRBV7-2 and TRBJ2-3, with 9 nucleotides matching TRBD1. With V trimmed by 4 bases and J by 11 bases, 10 bases remained unmatched. This CDR3 has 14 amino acids. The germline V gene has CDR1 SGHTA and CDR2 FQGNSA. The CDR3 is CASSSTRQGGGQYF. The CDR3 nucleotides are TGTGCCAGCAGCTCGACGAGACAGGGGGGAGGGCAGTATTTT.

This chain joins TRBV4-1 and TRBJ1-2; 11 positions agree with TRBD1. Germline V gene data show CDR1 as MGHRA and CDR2 as YSYEKL. This CDR3 spans 16 amino acids. V was pared by 3 bases and J by 1 base, with 4 bases of the junction left unmatched. The CDR3: CASSHGDRGNNYGYTF. The CDR3 DNA sequence: TGCGCCAGCAGCCACGGGGACAGGGGGAATAACTATGGCTACACCTTC.

V gene TRBV5-1 combines with J gene TRBJ1-1; 7 bases align to TRBD1. The CDR3 has 14 residues. Germline V gene data show CDR1 as SGHRS and CDR2 as YFSETQ. The V gene end was trimmed by 3 bases and the J gene end by 5 bases; junction bases not matched to a gene: 7. CDR3 region: CASSSWQGGTEAFF. In DNA form, the CDR3 reads TGCGCCAGCAGCTCTTGGCAGGGGGGGACTGAAGCTTTCTTT.

V gene TRBV7-9 combines with J gene TRBJ2-5, with 8 bases matching TRBD2. V was pared by 1 base and J by 6 bases, with 10 bases of the junction left unmatched. From germline, CDR1 is SEHNR and CDR2 FQNEAQ (reference sequence). The CDR3 contains 16 residues. CDR3 in DNA: TGTGCCAGCAGCTTAGAGGCAGGCCGGGAGGGAAAGACCCAGTACTTC. Its protein is CASSLEAGREGKTQYF.

This CDR3 is CASSLSSGGPNTEAFF. Written as DNA, the CDR3 is TGTGCCAGCAGTTTATCATCCGGGGGCCCGAACACTGAAGCTTTCTTT. V usage is TRBV27 and J usage is TRBJ1-1, with D maybe TRBD1 (6 bases). The length of the CDR3 is 16 residues. Germline assignment: CDR1 MNHEY and CDR2 SMNVEV (reference sequence). V was trimmed by 0 bases and J by 1 base, leaving 12 bases between them.

The chain joins TRBV7-3 to TRBJ2-3; weak D call: TRBD1 (6 bases). This CDR3 is 14 amino acids long. Per the germline V gene, CDR1 is SGHTA and CDR2 is FQGTGA. V was cut by 8 bases and J by 4 bases, with 16 bases left in between. The CDR3 DNA sequence: TGTGCCAGCGGAAAACAGGGCCCGGCAGATACGCAGTATTTT. This gives the protein CASGKQGPADTQYF.

V is TRBV3-1 (or the pseudogene TRBV3-2) and J is TRBJ2-1; 11 positions agree with TRBD2. This CDR3 spans 20 amino acids. The germline V gene encodes CDR1 LGHDT and CDR2 YNNKEL (reference sequence). Germline trimming cut 1 base from V and 0 bases from J; bases unmatched to any gene: 11. The CDR3 DNA follows: TGTGCCAGCAGCCAAGTGTTAGGACTAGCGGGCGGGAGCTCCTACAATGAGCAGTTCTTC. This sequence encodes CASSQVLGLAGGSSYNEQFF.

The chain employs TRBV5-1 and TRBJ1-2, with a possible D match to TRBD1 (5 bases). Between the trimmed V and J ends, which lost 0 bases and 8 bases, there was a span of 23 bases. Germline-derived CDR1 and CDR2 are SGHRS and YFSETQ. The CDR3 is 17 amino acids. CDR3 nucleotides: TGCGCCAGCAGCTTGGAGTACCCACTTGGGGGGACGGTAGGCTACACCTTC. It specifies CASSLEYPLGGTVGYTF.

This clone was seen a handful of times. The chain carries TRBV2 and TRBJ1-4; 7 bases are a match to TRBD1. The germline V gene encodes CDR1 SNHLY and CDR2 FYNNEI. The CDR3 is made up of 16 amino acids. V lost 2 bases, J lost 6 bases, and 9 bases stayed unmatched. CDR3 in DNA: TGTGCCAGCAGTGAACCACAGACAGGGAGGGATGAAAAACTGTTTTTT. As protein: CASSEPQTGRDEKLFF. Full variable domain (rest looked up from reference TRBV2 and TRBJ1-4): EPEVTQTPSHQVTQMGQEVILRCVPISNHLYFYWYRQILGQKVEFLVSFYNNEISEKSEIFDDQFSVERPDGSNFTLKIRSTKLEDSAMYFCASSEPQTGRDEKLFFGSGTQLSVL.